This passage covers 27 T cell receptor beta chains from one sample sequenced in a study of beta chain features in type 1 diabetes. Of the isolated RNA, all was reverse transcribed, and so the sequenced material was expressed TCRB transcripts. Produced via immunoSEQ multiplex PCR; TCRdb's table is partial and in-frame only. The sample has hundreds of thousands of clones, roughly 15% seen once. The sample comprised naive CD4+ T cells from blood. These receptors were obtained from a woman younger than 35 in good health.

The chain has TRBV7-2 and TRBJ2-5, with 10 bases matching TRBD2. CDR3 length: 16 residues. Per germline, CDR1 SGHTA and CDR2 FQGNSA. V shed 3 bases, J shed 5 bases, and the junction held 9 bases outside the gene matches. In nucleotides, the CDR3 is TGTGCCAGCAGCTTCGGGCCTAGCGGGAGTAAGGAGACCCAGTACTTC. It encodes CASSFGPSGSKETQYF.

This clone appeared a few times. The chain's CDR3 is CASSLLLGRGSGANVLTF. The CDR3 DNA follows: TGTGCCAGCAGCCTCCTCCTAGGAAGGGGCTCTGGGGCCAACGTCCTGACTTTC. The chain links TRBV7-9 to TRBJ2-6; D is possibly TRBD1 (5 bases). CDR1 is SEHNR, CDR2 FQNEAQ, per germline (reference sequence). This CDR3 has 18 residues. The V end lost 5 bases, the J end lost 0 bases, and 17 bases lay between the germline ends.

The chain uses TRBV7-3 and TRBJ2-5; TRBD1 matches 7 bases. The CDR3 has 13 residues. After removal of 6 bases from V and 3 bases from J, the junction contained 4 bases not matched to a gene. Looked up from germline, CDR1 is SGHTA and CDR2 is FQGTGA. This CDR3 reads CASSYDREETQYF. The CDR3, as DNA: TGTGCCAGCAGTTACGACAGGGAAGAGACCCAGTACTTC.

The chain recombines TRBV5-1 with TRBJ2-3; the D gene is possibly TRBD2 (6 bases). CDR1 and CDR2 (germline): SGHRS, YFSETQ. The CDR3 has 14 amino acids. Trimming took off 4 bases at V and 2 bases at J, with 11 bases between the two ends. This chain's CDR3 is CASSLLDYTDTQYF. The CDR3 nucleotides are TGCGCCAGCAGCCTCCTGGACTACACAGATACGCAGTATTTT. The full variable domain, its missing parts supplied by reference TRBV5-1 and TRBJ2-3, is KAGVTQTPRYLIKTRGQQVTLSCSPISGHRSVSWYQQTPGQGLQFLFEYFSETQRNKGNFPGRFSGRQFSNSRSEMNVSTLELGDSALYLCASSLLDYTDTQYFGPGTRLTVL.

This clone occurred a few times. The V gene is TRBV9, the J gene TRBJ2-5; possibly TRBD1 for D (5 bases). Looked up from germline, CDR1 is SGDLS and CDR2 is YYNGEE. The CDR3 extends over 16 amino acids. Trimming pared 0 bases from V and 2 bases from J, leaving 14 bases between. CDR3 in DNA: TGTGCCAGCAGCGTAGGGGCAGGGTCCCGTCAAGAGACCCAGTACTTC. Translation: CASSVGAGSRQETQYF.

This chain connects TRBV19 to TRBJ2-2; TRBD2 aligns across 12 bases. The CDR3 has 17 residues. J was trimmed by 5 bases and V by 5 bases; bases with no gene match: 9. CDR1 and CDR2 (germline): LNHDA, SQIVND (reference sequence). Here the CDR3 DNA reads TGTGCCAGTAGTTCGCGACTAGCGGGAGTCATGACCGGGGAGCTGTTTTTT. Amino acids: CASSSRLAGVMTGELFF.

This clone appeared a few times. This chain links TRBV2 with TRBJ2-1; perhaps TRBD1 as D (6 bases). The CDR3 is 11 residues long. Germline lookup yields CDR1 SNHLY and CDR2 FYNNEI. Here the CDR3 DNA reads TGTGCGGGGGACACGTACAATGAGCAGTTCTTC. Encoded protein: CAGDTYNEQFF.

This clone was recorded many times. Other DNA sequences in the same sample also yield this CDR3. V gene TRBV14 combines with J gene TRBJ2-1; no firm D call. V lost 4 bases and J lost 4, with 2 bases in between. This CDR3 contains 11 residues. Germline V gene lookup returns CDR1 SGHDN and CDR2 FVKESK. DNA for the CDR3: TGTGCCAGCAGCCTTTACAATGAGCAGTTCTTC. Encoded protein: CASSLYNEQFF.

The genes are TRBV18 and TRBJ2-7; 8 bases are shared with TRBD1. CDR3 length: 17 residues. V was pared by 3 bases and J by 2 bases, with 12 bases of the junction left unmatched. Germline-derived CDR1 and CDR2 are KGHSH and LQKENI. CDR3 loop: CASSPTRQGRLTYEQYF. The DNA for the CDR3 is TGTGCCAGCTCACCTACTAGACAGGGGAGGTTGACCTACGAGCAGTACTTC.

The rearrangement links TRBV19 to TRBJ2-3, with a weak D call TRBD2 (5 bases). The ends were cut back, 4 bases at V and 0 bases at J, with 11 bases in the middle. The CDR3 contains 15 residues. The germline V gene encodes CDR1 LNHDA and CDR2 SQIVND (reference sequence). The CDR3 DNA reads as TGTGCCAGTAGTACCTTCGAGGGAAGCACAGATACGCAGTATTTT. This translates into CASSTFEGSTDTQYF.

A few counts support this clone. The chain joins TRBV5-4 to TRBJ2-2, with a weak D call TRBD2 (6 bases). The CDR3 spans 17 residues. The germline gives CDR1 SGHNT, CDR2 YYREEE (reference sequence). The V end was cut by 4 bases, the J end by 0 bases, with 16 bases between. CDR3: CASSQDRGGANTGELFF. CDR3 DNA sequence: TGTGCCAGCAGCCAAGATAGGGGCGGGGCGAACACCGGGGAGCTGTTTTTT.

V usage is TRBV28 and J usage is TRBJ2-3, with a weak D call TRBD2 (6 bases). Per the germline V gene, CDR1 is MDHEN and CDR2 is SYDVKM. V lost 4 bases and J lost 10, with 12 bases in between. The CDR3 has 12 amino acids. The CDR3 loop is CASSSDYWAQYF. Here the CDR3 DNA reads TGTGCCAGCAGTTCGGACTATTGGGCGCAGTATTTT.

This chain connects TRBV5-4 to TRBJ2-2; TRBD1 aligns across 8 bases. This CDR3 spans 14 amino acids. The germline gives CDR1 SGHNT, CDR2 YYREEE (reference sequence). Trimming took 5 bases from V and 4 from J; bases not matched to a gene: 4. The CDR3 region is CASSFTGGTGELFF. The CDR3 DNA is TGTGCCAGCAGTTTTACAGGGGGCACCGGGGAGCTGTTTTTT.

The chain recombines TRBV6-5 with TRBJ2-1, with TRBD2 matching 8 bases. Unmatched junction bases numbered 9, after V lost 7 bases and J lost 7 bases. Germline V CDR1 and CDR2: MNHEY, SVGAGI. The length of the CDR3 is 14 residues. The CDR3 DNA reads TGTGCCAGCAATACCCGGGAGGGTGGGAATGAGCAGTTCTTC. As protein: CASNTREGGNEQFF.

The chain uses TRBV7-9 and TRBJ2-3, with D uncertain. The CDR3 is 14 residues long. With 0 bases removed from V and 3 bases from J, the gap between germline ends came to 7 bases. Germline assignment: CDR1 SEHNR and CDR2 FQNEAQ (reference sequence). CDR3 amino acids: CASSLATKTDTQYF. The CDR3 nucleotides read TGTGCCAGCAGCTTAGCGACGAAAACAGATACGCAGTATTTT.

J is TRBJ2-6 and V is TRBV15; 9 nucleotides match TRBD1. The V and J ends lost 1 base and 3 bases, in that order; junction bases with no gene match: 7. The CDR3 sequence is 18 residues long. Germline CDR1 is LNHNV and CDR2 is YYDKDF (reference sequence). The CDR3 here is CATSRAGQGFRGANVLTF. CDR3 bases: TGTGCCACCAGCAGAGCCGGACAGGGGTTCCGTGGGGCCAACGTCCTGACTTTC.

V and J are TRBV7-8 and TRBJ2-7; 12 nucleotides line up with TRBD2. Germline CDR1 reads SGHVS; CDR2 reads FQNEAQ. The V and J ends lost 2 bases and 5 bases, in that order; junction bases with no gene match: 7. This CDR3 contains 16 residues. The CDR3 reads CASSLRLAGDPDEQYF. In nucleotides, the CDR3 is TGTGCCAGCAGCTTACGACTAGCGGGAGATCCCGACGAGCAGTACTTC.

The rearrangement links TRBV7-2 to TRBJ2-1, with TRBD2 as a possible D gene (6 bases). The germline gives CDR1 SGHTA, CDR2 FQGNSA. The V end was cut by 2 bases, the J end by 6 bases, with 14 bases between. CDR3 length: 15 residues. Here the CDR3 DNA reads TGTGCCAGCAGCTTAATGGGGGGAGAGGTCAATGAGCAGTTCTTC. This gives the protein CASSLMGGEVNEQFF.

This clone was counted only a few times. The chain joins TRBV29-1 to TRBJ2-1; possibly TRBD2 for D (7 bases). The CDR3 has 12 residues. Trimming pared 1 base from V and 12 bases from J, leaving 13 bases between. Looked up from germline, CDR1 is SQVTM and CDR2 is ANQGSEA. The CDR3 DNA reads TGCAGCGTTGAAGTGGGAGGGGGGGGGCAGTTCTTC. Translated, it gives CSVEVGGGGQFF.

This clone has a handful of counts. V and J are TRBV11-2 and TRBJ2-7; D is uncertain. Germline values: CDR1 SGHAT, CDR2 FQNNGV. The CDR3 is 14 residues long. Trimming removed 5 bases at V and 3 bases at J, with 14 bases between. The CDR3 DNA reads as TGTGCCAGCAGCCGATCCGACAAGAACTACGAGCAGTACTTC. Translated, it gives CASSRSDKNYEQYF.

The chain employs TRBV16 and TRBJ2-7; TRBD2 might be the D (5 bases). There are 13 residues in the CDR3. V was clipped by 3 bases and J by 3 bases, with 9 bases between them. Germline V gives CDR1 KGHSY, CDR2 FQNENV. The CDR3, as DNA: TGTGCCAGCAGCCATCGGGGTTTCTACGAGCAGTACTTC. Protein product: CASSHRGFYEQYF.

V gene TRBV2 combines with J gene TRBJ1-5; D gene unclear. CDR1 is SNHLY and CDR2 is FYNNEI in the germline V gene. The CDR3 runs to 13 residues. Trimming removed 11 bases at V and 7 bases at J, with 18 bases between. CDR3: CAGSRVAGQPQHF. The CDR3 bases are TGTGCCGGTTCAAGGGTGGCTGGGCAGCCCCAGCATTTT.

The gene calls are TRBV7-9 and TRBJ2-6, with D unclear. The CDR3 length is 15 residues. Germline CDR1 is SEHNR and CDR2 is FQNEAQ (reference sequence). V gave up 2 bases and J gave up 0 bases, with 5 bases separating them. CDR3 in amino acids: CASSLIDSGANVLTF. DNA of the CDR3: TGTGCCAGCAGCTTAATTGACTCTGGGGCCAACGTCCTGACTTTC.

The chain is built from TRBV19 and TRBJ1-5, with a tentative D call TRBD1 (6 bases). Germline lookup yields CDR1 LNHDA and CDR2 SQIVND (reference sequence). Between the trimmed V and J ends, which lost 3 bases and 2 bases, there was a span of 11 bases. The CDR3 is made up of 15 amino acids. CDR3 in DNA: TGTGCCAGTAGTATCGGGGGCGGGGGCAATCAGCCCCAGCATTTT. Its translation: CASSIGGGGNQPQHF.

This clone has more than one count but fewer than ten. V is TRBV19 and J is TRBJ1-5, with no clear D. The CDR3 sequence is 12 residues long. Germline V gene sequence: CDR1 LNHDA, CDR2 SQIVND (reference sequence). Trimming took 5 bases from V and 3 from J, leaving 5 bases between them. CDR3 residues: CASSRHNQPQHF. In DNA form, the CDR3 reads TGTGCCAGTAGTCGGCACAATCAGCCCCAGCATTTT.

The chain links TRBV18 to TRBJ2-1; D is perhaps TRBD2 (5 bases). Germline-derived CDR1 and CDR2 are KGHSH and LQKENI. V lost 6 bases to trimming and J lost 5 bases, with 20 bases between them. The CDR3 runs to 16 residues. CDR3 in DNA: TGTGCCAGCTCCCCCCTTTTTGGGAGTCGGAACAATGAGCAGTTCTTC. Translating gives CASSPLFGSRNNEQFF.

This clone was seen only a few times. The chain couples TRBV5-1 to TRBJ1-2, with TRBD1 as a possible D gene (5 bases). Germline-derived CDR1 and CDR2 are SGHRS and YFSETQ. The CDR3 loop spans 18 amino acids. Trimming took 0 bases from V and 0 from J, leaving 18 bases between them. In DNA form, the CDR3 reads TGCGCCAGCAGCTTGGCCGAGGGGTCAGGGCTGTCTAACTATGGCTACACCTTC. Its translation: CASSLAEGSGLSNYGYTF.